These 20 T cell receptor beta chains were all obtained from the same sample, sequenced in a study of shared clonotypes between healthy human individuals. Terminally differentiated effector memory CD45RA+ cells were left out of the naive CD8 fraction, which was CD45RO-negative and positively selected for CCR7. Here immunoSEQ multiplex PCR was the method, and the copy in TCRdb shows in-frame clones only, minus some. The table has 660,000 or so clones, roughly 96% seen once; the top ten hold more than 0.085%. Sequenced material: naive CD8+ T cells sorted from blood. These receptors were collected from a woman in her thirties in good health.

This chain connects TRBV29-1 to TRBJ2-5, with TRBD2 identical over 8 bases. V dropped 8 bases and J dropped 4; count of bases not matched to a gene: 6. The CDR3 runs 12 residues. The germline CDR1 and CDR2 sequences are SQVTM and ANQGSEA. CDR3 loop: CSSQAGAETQYF. CDR3 sequence (DNA): TGCAGCTCCCAAGCGGGAGCAGAGACCCAGTACTTC.

This clone was counted once. The chain recombines TRBV28 with TRBJ1-3; 10 bases fit TRBD1. There are 19 residues in the CDR3. After removal of 4 bases from V and 2 bases from J, the junction contained 14 bases not matched to a gene. Per germline, CDR1 MDHEN and CDR2 SYDVKM. In nucleotides, the CDR3 is TGTGCCAGCAGTTCCAACTACCTTGGGACAGGGGAGGCTGGAAACACCATATATTTT. It translates to CASSSNYLGTGEAGNTIYF.

This sequence joins TRBV11-1 and TRBJ1-1; D unresolved. V lost 2 bases to trimming and J lost 8 bases, with 6 bases between them. CDR1 is SGHAT, CDR2 FQDESV, per germline (reference sequence). The CDR3 is made up of 11 amino acids. In DNA form, the CDR3 reads TGTGCCAGCAGCTTATACGGGGAAGCTTTCTTT. The encoded protein is CASSLYGEAFF. The complete variable domain, with remaining parts taken from reference TRBV11-1 and TRBJ1-1, reads EAEVAQSPRYKITEKSQAVAFWCDPISGHATLYWYRQILGQGPELLVQFQDESVVDDSQLPKDRFSAERLKGVDSTLKIQPAELGDSAMYLCASSLYGEAFFGQGTRLTVV.

This clone was recorded once. The genes are TRBV7-9 and TRBJ2-5; D gene ambiguous. CDR3 length: 14 amino acids. Germline loops: CDR1 SEHNR, CDR2 FQNEAQ (reference sequence). Trimming stripped 2 bases from V and 4 bases from J, with 11 bases between. The CDR3 loop is CASSLNLGPETQYF. The CDR3, as DNA: TGTGCCAGCAGCTTAAACCTAGGCCCAGAGACCCAGTACTTC.

This chain uses TRBV28 with TRBJ2-3; 8 nucleotides align to TRBD1. This CDR3 spans 16 amino acids. The germline V gene has CDR1 MDHEN and CDR2 SYDVKM. V was clipped by 4 bases and J by 3 bases; unmatched bases: 9. The CDR3 protein is CASSYNPGQETDTQYF. Written as DNA, the CDR3 is TGTGCCAGCAGTTATAACCCGGGACAGGAAACAGATACGCAGTATTTT.

The chain has TRBV27 and TRBJ1-2; possible D gene TRBD1, 6 bases. CDR3 size: 15 residues. V lost 3 bases and J 6 bases, leaving 17 bases between the germline ends. Germline V gene data show CDR1 as MNHEY and CDR2 as SMNVEV (reference sequence). In DNA form, the CDR3 reads TGTGCCAGCAGTTTTACGACAGGACAACGAAATGGCTACACCTTC. Translation: CASSFTTGQRNGYTF.

The chain has TRBV5-1 and TRBJ2-5, with D unresolved. Trimming pared 5 bases from V and 1 base from J, leaving 3 bases between. CDR1 and CDR2 from the germline V gene are SGHRS and YFSETQ. The CDR3 extends over 11 amino acids. This CDR3 reads CASRSQETQYF. The CDR3 nucleotides read TGCGCCAGCAGATCCCAAGAGACCCAGTACTTC.

This clone was seen just once. The chain employs TRBV6-5 and TRBJ2-3; no clear D gene. The CDR3 contains 11 residues. Germline V gives CDR1 MNHEY, CDR2 SVGAGI. V was shortened by 7 bases and J by 9 bases, with 11 bases between the two germline ends. The CDR3 here is CASTGRQTQYF. The CDR3 nucleotides are TGTGCCAGCACTGGAAGGCAAACGCAGTATTTT.

The rearrangement joins TRBV7-3 to TRBJ2-2, with D possibly matching TRBD1 (5 bases). V lost 0 bases, J lost 1 base, and 6 bases lay in between. This CDR3 has 15 residues. Germline V gene sequence: CDR1 SGHTA, CDR2 FQGTGA. The DNA for the CDR3 is TGTGCCAGCAGCTTAACGGGGCGGAACACCGGGGAGCTGTTTTTT. It specifies CASSLTGRNTGELFF. Complete variable domain (other parts from reference TRBV7-3 and TRBJ2-2): GAGVSQTPSNKVTEKGKYVELRCDPISGHTALYWYRQSLGQGPEFLIYFQGTGAADDSGLPNDRFFAVRPEGSVSTLKIQRTERGDSAVYLCASSLTGRNTGELFFGEGSRLTVL.

The chain employs TRBV11-2 and TRBJ2-7; 9 nucleotides agree with TRBD2. J gave up 2 bases and V 4 bases, and 12 bases lay outside the gene matches. This CDR3 is built from 17 residues. Germline V lookup: CDR1 SGHAT, CDR2 FQNNGV. This CDR3 is CASSSLSGSPPPYEQYF. Here the CDR3 DNA reads TGTGCCAGCAGCTCCCTTAGCGGGAGCCCCCCACCCTACGAGCAGTACTTC.

V and J are TRBV29-1 and TRBJ1-4; D not resolved. CDR1 and CDR2 from the germline V gene are SQVTM and ANQGSEA. V was cut by 4 bases and J by 0 bases, with 15 bases left in between. The CDR3 is 16 amino acids. The CDR3, as DNA: TGCAGCGTTGGGAGGGAGGCGACTACAACTAATGAAAAACTGTTTTTT. Residues: CSVGREATTTNEKLFF.

V gene TRBV28 combines with J gene TRBJ1-2; D unclear. The CDR3 consists of 13 residues. Per germline, CDR1 MDHEN and CDR2 SYDVKM. V lost 2 bases and J 10 bases, leaving 14 bases between the germline ends. Written as DNA, the CDR3 is TGTGCCAGCAGTTTAGAGACACGTATTTTCTACACCTTC. Amino acids: CASSLETRIFYTF.

Points on this clone: Other DNA sequences within the sample encode an identical CDR3. V usage is TRBV25-1 and J usage is TRBJ1-5; D call uncertain. The V gene's germline CDR1 is MGHDK and CDR2 SYGVNS. The V end was cut by 2 bases, the J end by 2 bases, with 7 bases between. This CDR3 is built from 14 residues. In nucleotides, the CDR3 is TGTGCCAGCAGTGAACTCGGCGGCAATCAGCCCCAGCATTTT. Translated, it gives CASSELGGNQPQHF. The full variable domain, with the rest looked up from reference TRBV25-1 and TRBJ1-5, is EADIYQTPRYLVIGTGKKITLECSQTMGHDKMYWYQQDPGMELHLIHYSYGVNSTEKGDLSSESTVSRIRTEHFPLTLESARPSHTSQYLCASSELGGNQPQHFGDGTRLSIL.

The rearrangement links TRBV7-6 to TRBJ2-5; D remains ambiguous. This CDR3 comprises 12 residues. Trimming shortened V by 4 bases and J by 5 bases, and 8 bases separated the two germline ends. CDR1 is SGHVS and CDR2 is FNYEAQ in the germline V gene. DNA for the CDR3: TGTGCCAGCAGCTCCCTAGGGGAGACCCAGTACTTC. Its translation is CASSSLGETQYF.

The V and J genes are TRBV11-2 and TRBJ1-1, with D uncertain. CDR3 length equals 13 residues. Trimming stripped 4 bases from V and 1 base from J, with 7 bases between. Germline assignment: CDR1 SGHAT and CDR2 FQNNGV. The CDR3 loop is CASSWSANTEAFF. For the CDR3, the DNA is TGTGCCAGCAGCTGGTCTGCGAACACTGAAGCTTTCTTT. Full variable domain (missing parts from reference TRBV11-2 and TRBJ1-1): EAGVAQSPRYKIIEKRQSVAFWCNPISGHATLYWYQQILGQGPKLLIQFQNNGVVDDSQLPKDRFSAERLKGVDSTLKIQPAKLEDSAVYLCASSWSANTEAFFGQGTRLTVV.

The chain joins TRBV19 to TRBJ2-1, with D unresolved. The CDR3 has 14 residues. The V gene's germline CDR1 is LNHDA and CDR2 SQIVND (reference sequence). The ends were cut back, 1 base at V and 4 bases at J, with 8 bases in the middle. CDR3 DNA: TGTGCCAGTAGTATAGGAGGCCAGTACAATGAGCAGTTCTTC. Protein product: CASSIGGQYNEQFF.

V is TRBV6-1 and J is TRBJ1-1, with D uncertain. Per the germline V gene, CDR1 is MNHNS and CDR2 is SASEGT. V lost 6 bases and J 2 bases, leaving 13 bases between the germline ends. The CDR3 length is 14 residues. CDR3 protein: CASRLIPENTEAFF. DNA of the CDR3: TGTGCCAGCAGACTAATCCCGGAAAACACTGAAGCTTTCTTT.

CDR3: CAWSDLGAREQFF. The CDR3 DNA reads TGTGCCTGGAGCGACTTGGGGGCTCGCGAGCAGTTCTTC. This sequence joins TRBV30 and TRBJ2-1; TRBD1 is a possible D gene (6 bases). This CDR3 spans 13 amino acids. Germline-derived CDR1 and CDR2 are GTSNPN and SVGIG (reference sequence). Trimming took off 3 bases at V and 10 bases at J, with 16 bases between the two ends.

With respect to this clone: An end of the junction differs from the germline gene, which may be a read error. The chain couples TRBV2 to TRBJ1-3; D unclear. CDR1 SNHLY and CDR2 FYNNEI come from the germline V gene. The CDR3 is made up of 13 amino acids. The chain's CDR3 is CASEPSSGNTIYF. The CDR3 DNA reads TGTGCCAGCGAACCTAGCTCTGGGAACACCATATATTTT.

The chain recombines TRBV5-1 with TRBJ2-3; tentative D call: TRBD1 (5 bases). V gave up 0 bases and J gave up 2 bases, with 7 bases separating them. Germline CDR1 and CDR2: SGHRS and YFSETQ. The CDR3 spans 14 residues. The CDR3 region is CASSLAGNTDTQYF. As DNA, the CDR3 is TGCGCCAGCAGCTTGGCAGGGAACACAGATACGCAGTATTTT.